This T cell receptor (beta chain) appears in the sequencing data of a study of T cells after yellow fever vaccination. The table lists this clonotype with a few counts. TCRdb re-called the 5' RACE reads through MiXCR, storing one row per CDR3 protein. The sample includes a few hundred thousand distinct CDR3 sequences, roughly 7% of them seen just once. The CDR3 is made up of 15 amino acids. V dropped 1 base and J dropped 5; count of bases not matched to a gene: 4. Germline V lookup: CDR1 SGHAT, CDR2 FQDESV (reference sequence). The starting material was PBMCs, obtained approximately 40 days after the first yellow fever vaccination. The chain links TRBV11-1 to TRBJ2-2; 7 bases agree with TRBD2. The clonotype was recovered from a man in his late teens or twenties who received the YFV17D yellow fever vaccine. CDR3 protein: CASSLVGTTTGELFF. The CDR3 DNA follows: TGTGCCAGCAGCTTAGTTGGGACTACGACCGGGGAGCTGTTTTTT.